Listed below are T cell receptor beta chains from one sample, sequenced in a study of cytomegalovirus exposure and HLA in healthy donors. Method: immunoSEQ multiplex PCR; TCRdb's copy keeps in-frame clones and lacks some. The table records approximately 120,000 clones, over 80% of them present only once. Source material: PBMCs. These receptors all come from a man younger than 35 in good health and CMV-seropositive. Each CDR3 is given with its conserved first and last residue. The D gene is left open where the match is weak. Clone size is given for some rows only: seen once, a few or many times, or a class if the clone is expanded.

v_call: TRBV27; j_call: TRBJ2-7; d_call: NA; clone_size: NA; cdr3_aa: CASSLGAGEQYF; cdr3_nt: TGTGCCAGCAGTTTGGGGGCGGGCGAGCAGTACTTC
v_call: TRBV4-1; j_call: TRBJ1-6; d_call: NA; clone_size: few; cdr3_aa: CASSQGTENNSPLHF; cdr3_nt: TGCGCCAGCAGCCAAGGGACAGAGAATAATTCACCCCTCCACTTT
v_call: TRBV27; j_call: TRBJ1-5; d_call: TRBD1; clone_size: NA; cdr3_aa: CASSSGTAGNQPQHF; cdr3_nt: TGTGCCAGCAGTTCCGGGACAGCTGGCAATCAGCCCCAGCATTTT
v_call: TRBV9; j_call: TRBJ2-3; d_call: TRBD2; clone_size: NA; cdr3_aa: CASSPGPSGGVTDTQYF; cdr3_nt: TGTGCCAGCAGCCCCGGACCTAGCGGGGGGGTAACAGATACGCAGTATTTT
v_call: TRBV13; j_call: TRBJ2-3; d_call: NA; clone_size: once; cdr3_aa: CASSDRHTDTQYF; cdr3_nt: TGTGCCAGCAGCGACAGACACACAGATACGCAGTATTTT
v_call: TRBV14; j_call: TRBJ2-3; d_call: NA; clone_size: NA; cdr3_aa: CASSQFLDTQYF; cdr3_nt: TGTGCCAGCAGCCAATTCTTGGATACGCAGTATTTT
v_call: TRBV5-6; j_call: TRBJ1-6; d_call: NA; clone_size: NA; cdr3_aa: CASSLLTDYNSPLHF; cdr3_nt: TGTGCCAGCAGCTTGCTGACAGATTATAATTCACCCCTCCACTTT
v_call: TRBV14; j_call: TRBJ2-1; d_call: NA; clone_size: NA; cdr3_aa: CASSALSYNEQFF; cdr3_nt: TGTGCCAGCAGCGCTCTAAGCTACAATGAGCAGTTCTTC
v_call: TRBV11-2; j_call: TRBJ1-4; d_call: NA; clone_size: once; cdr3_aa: CASSLGEDEKLFF; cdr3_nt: TGTGCCAGCAGCTTAGGGGAGGATGAAAAACTGTTTTTT
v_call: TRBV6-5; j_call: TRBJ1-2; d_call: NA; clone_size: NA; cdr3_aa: CASGSVYYGYTF; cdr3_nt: TGTGCCAGCGGCAGTGTCTACTATGGCTACACCTTC